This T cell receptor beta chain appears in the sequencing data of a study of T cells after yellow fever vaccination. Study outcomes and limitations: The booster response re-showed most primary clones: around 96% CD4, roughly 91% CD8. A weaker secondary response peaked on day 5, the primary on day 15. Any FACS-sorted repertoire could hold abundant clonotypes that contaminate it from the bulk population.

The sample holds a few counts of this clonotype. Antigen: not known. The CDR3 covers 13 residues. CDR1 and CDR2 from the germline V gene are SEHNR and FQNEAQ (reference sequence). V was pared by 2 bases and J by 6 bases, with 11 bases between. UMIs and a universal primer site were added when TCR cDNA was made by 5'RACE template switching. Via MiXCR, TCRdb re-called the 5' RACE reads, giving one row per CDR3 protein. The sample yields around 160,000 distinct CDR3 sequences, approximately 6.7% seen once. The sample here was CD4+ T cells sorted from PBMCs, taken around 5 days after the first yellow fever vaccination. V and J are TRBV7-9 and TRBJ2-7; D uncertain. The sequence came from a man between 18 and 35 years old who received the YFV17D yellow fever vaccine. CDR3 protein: CASSLPVVGEQYF. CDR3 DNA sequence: TGTGCCAGCAGCTTACCAGTCGTTGGCGAGCAGTACTTC.